This TCR beta chain was identified in a study of blood T cell repertoires in COVID-19. Study as a whole: Samples taken during acute and convalescent COVID-19 were collected in the United States, Italy and Spain. Sources were T cells, B-cell-depleted T cells, or PBMCs; the material itself was cDNA or gDNA.

In the authors' workflow: Scientists estimated how many nucleated cells there were by amplifying reference gene primers. The protocol was immunoSEQ multiplex PCR, while the TCRdb copy is restricted to in-frame clones and leaves out a portion. The V and J calls and the clone size are those of that table, but D and trimming were determined from the DNA. The repertoire has 200,000 to 300,000 clones, 75% to 90% of them found once; the top ten carry approximately 1.4%. The CDR3 covers 13 residues. With 4 bases removed from V and 1 base from J, the gap between germline ends came to 7 bases. Germline V gene sequence: CDR1 MRHNA, CDR2 SNTAGT.

This TCR came from a woman between 40 and 50 years old who had recovered from COVID-19. Sequencing was carried out using peripheral blood. The rearrangement joins TRBV6-4 to TRBJ2-5, with D possibly TRBD2 on 5 matching bases. CDR3: CASSASPQETQYF. The CDR3 DNA follows: TGTGCCAGCAGTGCTAGCCCCCAAGAGACCCAGTACTTC.